The 9 T cell receptor beta chains listed next were all sequenced from one sample in a study of identical twins. TCRdb itself ran the 5' RACE reads through MiXCR, one entry per CDR3 protein. Of hundreds of thousands of distinct CDR3 sequences listed, approximately 6.1% were seen once; the top ten hold 1.5% to 2%. Sequencing was carried out using naive T cells sorted from blood. The receptors stem from a man aged 18-30 years in good health.

DNA for the CDR3: TGTGCCAGCAGCCTTCGGAGGGCGGGAGAGACCCAGTACTTC. Amino acids: CASSLRRAGETQYF. The V call is TRBV4-2, the J call TRBJ2-5; D might be TRBD2 (6 bases). CDR3 length: 14 residues. Germline assignment: CDR1 LGHNA and CDR2 YNFKEQ. Trimming left V 4 bases short and J 4 bases short, with 13 bases between.

There are many counts of this clonotype. For the CDR3, the DNA is TGTGCCAGCAGTTTAGGGGGGGCCGGTAATCAGCCCCAGCATTTT. This codes for CASSLGGAGNQPQHF. The rearrangement joins TRBV12-3 or TRBV12-4 to TRBJ1-5; weak D call: TRBD1 (6 bases). Trimming removed 1 base from V and 4 bases from J, with 11 bases in between. This CDR3 spans 15 amino acids.

The chain is built from TRBV27 and TRBJ1-5; D is undetermined. Germline CDR1 MNHEY, CDR2 SMNVEV (reference sequence). The CDR3 loop spans 16 amino acids. Trimming took off 1 base at V and 2 bases at J, with 12 bases between the two ends. The CDR3 is CASSLLAIGGNQPQHF. In nucleotides, the CDR3 is TGTGCCAGCAGTTTATTGGCCATCGGGGGCAATCAGCCCCAGCATTTT.

This clonotype was picked up many times. The rearrangement uses TRBV5-1 and TRBJ2-2, with D uncertain. Between the trimmed V and J ends, which lost 0 bases and 3 bases, there was a span of 9 bases. Germline V gene lookup returns CDR1 SGHRS and CDR2 YFSETQ. CDR3 length: 15 amino acids. DNA for the CDR3: TGCGCCAGCAGCTTGGTCACGTCTGACACCGGGGAGCTGTTTTTT. This encodes CASSLVTSDTGELFF.

This clonotype was detected ten times or more. The V and J genes are TRBV20-1 and TRBJ2-5, with TRBD2 matching over 10 bases. Germline values: CDR1 DFQATT, CDR2 SNEGSKA (reference sequence). CDR3 length: 17 amino acids. Trimming took 5 bases from V and 5 from J; bases not matched to a gene: 17. The CDR3 bases are TGCAGTGCTTCTTTGCTAGCGGGAGACGTGGTAGGCGAGACCCAGTACTTC. Translating it yields CSASLLAGDVVGETQYF.

The sample holds many counts of this clonotype. The chain is built from TRBV27 and TRBJ1-2; D unclear. This CDR3 spans 14 amino acids. Germline V gene data show CDR1 as MNHEY and CDR2 as SMNVEV (reference sequence). Between the trimmed V and J ends, which lost 3 bases and 0 bases, there was a span of 8 bases. The CDR3 coding sequence is TGTGCCAGCAGTTTCTCCCCATCTAACTATGGCTACACCTTC. It specifies CASSFSPSNYGYTF.

This clonotype appeared a few times. The rearrangement links TRBV6-2 or TRBV6-3 to TRBJ2-7; 8 nucleotides agree with TRBD2. This CDR3 contains 14 residues. CDR1 is MNHEY and CDR2 is SVGEGT in the germline V gene. V trimming: 6 bases; J trimming: 2 bases; junction bases outside the gene matches: 6. CDR3 protein: CASSRSGAPYEQYF. DNA of the CDR3: TGTGCCAGCAGCCGTAGCGGGGCCCCCTACGAGCAGTACTTC.

Only a few counts were recorded for this clonotype. V usage is TRBV20-1 and J usage is TRBJ2-5; 7 bases match TRBD1. The ends lost 3 bases at V and 0 bases at J; junction bases unmatched: 7. The length of the CDR3 is 15 residues. The germline V gene has CDR1 DFQATT and CDR2 SNEGSKA (reference sequence). The CDR3 DNA follows: TGCAGTGCTAGGATGTACGGGACAGACCAAGAGACCCAGTACTTC. It encodes CSARMYGTDQETQYF.

This clonotype occurred many times. The V and J genes are TRBV7-9 and TRBJ1-2; D is unresolved. The germline CDR1 and CDR2 sequences are SEHNR and FQNEAQ (reference sequence). The CDR3 totals 17 residues. Trimming removed 2 bases at V and 4 bases at J, with 20 bases between. The CDR3 DNA reads TGTGCCAGCAGCTTATTAGGTGGTGCACGGGAGGGCTATGGCTACACCTTC. It encodes CASSLLGGAREGYGYTF.